This TCR beta chain was sequenced in a study of vaccination and CD4 T cells after COVID-19. V lost 4 bases and J lost 0, with 12 bases in between. The CDR3 covers 14 residues. Per germline, CDR1 SQVTM and CDR2 ANQGSEA. The assay that was used to sequence DNA from cultured CD4+ T cells was the Oncomine TCR Beta short-read assay. Using its own MiXCR run on the PCR reads, TCRdb lists one record per CDR3 protein. The table lists roughly 20,000 distinct CDR3 sequences, roughly 47% of them singletons, with around 7.4% in the top ten. As for this clonotype: The antigen is not known. Here the CDR3 omits its conserved ending phenylalanine or tryptophan, so a read error is the likely source.

The sample's treatment: approximately nine-day PBMC culture with coronavirus spike peptide pools or control peptides (ViraFEST assay). The chain couples TRBV29-1 to TRBJ1-1; D not certain. The sequencing sample was made of CD4+ T cells from blood, cultured in vitro. This receptor was identified in a human donor who had recovered from COVID-19. The CDR3 nucleotides read TGCAGCGTTGTCCAGAACAACGTGAACACTGAAGCTTTCCTT. This gives the protein CSVVQNNVNTEAFL.